This is a list of T cell receptor beta chains from one sample in a study of shared clonotypes between healthy human individuals. Clones were read by immunoSEQ multiplex PCR, and TCRdb kept only the in-frame ones, dropping some. Of 300,000 to 350,000 clones listed, over 70% are singletons. The sequenced sample consisted of memory CD4+ T cells sorted from blood. Receptors were obtained from a man aged 25-45 years in good health. Both conserved end residues are part of each CDR3. Fields, in order: clone size, J gene, V gene, D gene, CDR3 DNA, CDR3 protein. A D gene is named only where the DNA matches it firmly. The size field is filled for only some rows; it gives once, few, many or a size class.

- | TRBJ1-1 | TRBV4-3 | TRBD1 | TGCGCCAGCAGCCAAGTCACAGGGGGGAACACTGAAGCTTTCTTT | CASSQVTGGNTEAFF
- | TRBJ2-1 | TRBV7-9 | - | TGTGCCAGCAGCTTACGCCAGGGTAATAACAATGAGCAGTTCTTC | CASSLRQGNNNEQFF
- | TRBJ1-2 | TRBV7-8 | TRBD1 | TGTGCCAGCAGCCCAGGCGGACAGGGGGTGTATGGCTACACCTTC | CASSPGGQGVYGYTF
- | TRBJ2-7 | TRBV7-8 | TRBD2 | TGTGCCAGCAGCTCCAAACTAACCGGGACTAGCGGGAGTTACGAGCAGTACTTC | CASSSKLTGTSGSYEQYF
once | TRBJ1-1 | TRBV27 | - | TGTGCCAGCAGATTGATCTCGCGAGGGAACACTGAAGCTTTCTTT | CASRLISRGNTEAFF
once | TRBJ2-3 | TRBV28 | TRBD1 | TGTGCCAGCACCCCAGGGGGCCCAGATACGCAGTATTTT | CASTPGGPDTQYF
- | TRBJ2-1 | TRBV19 | - | TGTGCCAGTAGTCCGCCCTACAATGAGCAGTTCTTC | CASSPPYNEQFF
- | TRBJ2-7 | TRBV23-1 | TRBD1 | TGCGCCAGCAGTCACGGGACAGGGGGCGGGAGCTCCTACGAGCAGTACTTC | CASSHGTGGGSSYEQYF
few | TRBJ2-7 | TRBV4-2 | TRBD2 | TGTGCCAGCAGCCAAGATGTGCGGGGAGCGGGGGGCGAGCAGTACTTC | CASSQDVRGAGGEQYF
once | TRBJ2-7 | TRBV28 | - | TGTGCCAGCAGTTTAGGGTTTGGGGGCAACGAGCAGTACTTC | CASSLGFGGNEQYF
few | TRBJ1-3 | TRBV6-1 | - | TGTGCCAGCTGTGTGAACGGAGGCTCTGGAAACACCATATATTTT | CASCVNGGSGNTIYF
- | TRBJ2-3 | TRBV18 | - | TGTGCCAGCTCACCGGGGACTGCTGGCGATACGCAGTATTTT | CASSPGTAGDTQYF
- | TRBJ1-1 | TRBV29-1 | TRBD1 | TGCAGCGCGACACAGGGGGCTGACACTGAAGCTTTCTTT | CSATQGADTEAFF
few | TRBJ1-6 | TRBV10-3 | - | TGTGCCATCAGCGGGGTAATGGATTCACCCCTCCACTTT | CAISGVMDSPLHF
once | TRBJ2-2 | TRBV2 | - | TGTGCCAGCAGTGAAACACAGGGAAGCACCGGGGAGCTGTTTTTT | CASSETQGSTGELFF
- | TRBJ2-7 | TRBV28 | - | TGTGCCAGCAGGAGGAGGGACGGCCACTACGAGCAGTACTTC | CASRRRDGHYEQYF
- | TRBJ2-3 | TRBV19 | - | TGTGCCAGTACCACGAGTTTGATAGGTCTTGTGGAGGGGGATACGCAGTATTTT | CASTTSLIGLVEGDTQYF
- | TRBJ2-3 | TRBV7-2 | TRBD1 | TGTGCCAGCAGCTTAAGTCGGACAGGGGAGAGAACAAATACGCAGTATTTT | CASSLSRTGERTNTQYF
- | TRBJ2-7 | TRBV2 | TRBD2 | TGTGCCAGCAGACCCGGACTAGCTGGTTGGGAGCAGTACTTC | CASRPGLAGWEQYF
- | TRBJ2-7 | TRBV27 | TRBD2 | TGTGCCAGCAGTCAGCGGGGCTACGAGCAGTACTTC | CASSQRGYEQYF
- | TRBJ1-2 | TRBV9 | - | TGTGCCAGCAGCATGGGGTCTGGGGATGGCTACACCTTC | CASSMGSGDGYTF
- | TRBJ2-5 | TRBV9 | TRBD2 | TGTGCCAGCAGCGTACTAGCGGGGGAGGAGACCCAGTACTTC | CASSVLAGEETQYF
- | TRBJ2-1 | TRBV6-1 | - | TGTGCCAGCACCGTGGGGTACCGGAATGAGCAGTTCTTC | CASTVGYRNEQFF
- | TRBJ1-5 | TRBV29-1 | TRBD1 | TGCAGCGTTGCATCAGGGACAGATAACAGTCGGCCCCAGCATTTT | CSVASGTDNSRPQHF
- | TRBJ1-5 | TRBV2 | TRBD1 | TGTGCCAGCAGTGTTCCCGGGACAGGGCCCAATCAGCCCCAGCATTTT | CASSVPGTGPNQPQHF
once | TRBJ2-7 | TRBV5-1 | TRBD2 | TGCGCCAGCAGCTTGACTAGGGGACTAGCGGGAGGAGGTAACGAGCAGTACTTC | CASSLTRGLAGGGNEQYF
- | TRBJ2-3 | TRBV5-1 | - | TGCGCCAGCAGCTTGGAAGGGGCTTCTAGCACAGATACGCAGTATTTT | CASSLEGASSTDTQYF
- | TRBJ2-7 | TRBV4-3 | TRBD2 | TGCGCCAGCAGCGAACTAGCGGGAGGCACCTACGAGCAGTACTTC | CASSELAGGTYEQYF
- | TRBJ2-1 | TRBV7-6 | TRBD2 | TGTGCCAGCAGCGGACTTAGCGGGAGCTCCTACAATGAGCAGTTCTTC | CASSGLSGSSYNEQFF
- | TRBJ2-3 | TRBV6-4 | TRBD2 | TGTGCCAGCAGTGAATCTAGCGGGGCAGATACGCAGTATTTT | CASSESSGADTQYF
- | TRBJ2-2 | TRBV27 | - | TGTGCCAGCAGGCAAATTTACACCGGGGAGCTGTTTTTT | CASRQIYTGELFF
- | TRBJ2-5 | TRBV5-1 | TRBD2 | TGCGCCAGCGCCACGCGGGAGAGGTCGTTAGAGACCCAGTACTTC | CASATRERSLETQYF
once | TRBJ2-3 | TRBV6-5 | - | TGTGCCAGCAGTTCCAGACTAGGAGGGGATACGCAGTATTTT | CASSSRLGGDTQYF
- | TRBJ1-4 | TRBV28 | - | TGTGCCAGCAGTTTCCAGGGCGCTGCCCATGAAAAACTGTTTTTT | CASSFQGAAHEKLFF
- | TRBJ1-1 | TRBV5-1 | - | TGCGCCAGCAGGGGCTACACTGAAGCTTTCTTT | CASRGYTEAFF
- | TRBJ2-1 | TRBV28 | - | TGTGCCAGCACCTCCTGGGCGACTAGTCACAATGAGCAGTTCTTC | CASTSWATSHNEQFF
- | TRBJ2-3 | TRBV6-1 | TRBD2 | TGTGCCAGCAGTGAAAAACGGACTAGCGGGAGGGTATCGGTGAGCACAGATACGCAGTATTTT | CASSEKRTSGRVSVSTDTQYF
- | TRBJ1-5 | TRBV10-3 | - | TGTGCCATCAGGGGAGGGTTGAATAGCAATCAGCCCCAGCATTTT | CAIRGGLNSNQPQHF
- | TRBJ2-7 | TRBV6-5 | TRBD2 | TGTGCCAGCATCAAAACGGGGACGGGAGGGTCCGAGCAGTACTTC | CASIKTGTGGSEQYF
- | TRBJ2-3 | TRBV30 | - | TGTGCCTGGAGCCCCCCCGGGGATACGCAGTATTTT | CAWSPPGDTQYF
once | TRBJ1-4 | TRBV2 | TRBD1 | TGTGCCAGCAGCCGTGGGGACAGGGGAGAAAAACTGTTTTTT | CASSRGDRGEKLFF
few | TRBJ2-2 | TRBV9 | TRBD1 | TGTGCCAGCGGCAGGGGGACCGGGGAGCTGTTTTTT | CASGRGTGELFF
- | TRBJ1-3 | TRBV11-2 | - | TGTGCCAGCAGCTTAGATTTGACAGGCACTTTGGGAAACACCATATATTTT | CASSLDLTGTLGNTIYF
once | TRBJ2-3 | TRBV7-7 | - | TGTGCTAGCAGCCCAGGCCTGGTCACAGATACGCAGTATTTT | CASSPGLVTDTQYF
- | TRBJ2-5 | TRBV7-8 | - | TGTGCCAGCAGCCGGGGGGCGGCGCTACAAGAGACCCAGTACTTC | CASSRGAALQETQYF
- | TRBJ2-3 | TRBV30 | - | TGTGCCTCCCCCGGTACAGGGGGGGGCACAGATACGCAGTATTTT | CASPGTGGGTDTQYF